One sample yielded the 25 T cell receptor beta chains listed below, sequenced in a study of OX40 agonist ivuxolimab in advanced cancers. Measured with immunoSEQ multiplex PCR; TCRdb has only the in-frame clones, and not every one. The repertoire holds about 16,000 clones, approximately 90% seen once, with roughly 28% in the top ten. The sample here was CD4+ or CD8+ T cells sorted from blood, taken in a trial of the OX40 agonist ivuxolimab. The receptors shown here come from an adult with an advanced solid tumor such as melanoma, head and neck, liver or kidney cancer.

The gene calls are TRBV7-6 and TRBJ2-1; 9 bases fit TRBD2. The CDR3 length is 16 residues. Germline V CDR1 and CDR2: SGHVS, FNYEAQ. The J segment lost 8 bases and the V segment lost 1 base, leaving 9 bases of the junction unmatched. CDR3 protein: CASSLGAGGPTDEQFF. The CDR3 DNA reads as TGTGCCAGCAGCTTAGGGGCGGGAGGGCCGACGGATGAGCAGTTCTTC. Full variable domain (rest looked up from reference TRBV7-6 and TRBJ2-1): GAGVSQSPRYKVTKRGQDVALRCDPISGHVSLYWYRQALGQGPEFLTYFNYEAQQDKSGLPNDRFSAERPEGSISTLTIQRTEQRDSAMYRCASSLGAGGPTDEQFFGPGTRLTVL.

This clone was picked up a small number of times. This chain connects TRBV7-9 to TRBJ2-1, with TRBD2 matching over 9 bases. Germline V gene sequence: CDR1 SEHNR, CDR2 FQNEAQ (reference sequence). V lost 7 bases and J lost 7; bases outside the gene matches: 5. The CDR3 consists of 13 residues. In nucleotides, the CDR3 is TGTGCCAGCACTGCGGGAGGGAGGAATGAGCAGTTCTTC. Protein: CASTAGGRNEQFF. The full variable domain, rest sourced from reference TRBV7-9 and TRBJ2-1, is DTGVSQNPRHKITKRGQNVTFRCDPISEHNRLYWYRQTLGQGPEFLTYFQNEAQLEKSRLLSDRFSAERPKGSFSTLEIQRTEQGDSAMYLCASTAGGRNEQFFGPGTRLTVL.

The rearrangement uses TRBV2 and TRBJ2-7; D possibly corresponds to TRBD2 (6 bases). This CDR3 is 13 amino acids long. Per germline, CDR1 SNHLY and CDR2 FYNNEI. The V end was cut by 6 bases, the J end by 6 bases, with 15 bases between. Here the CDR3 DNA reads TGTGCCAGCAGCACCGGGACTGTGCGCGAGCAGTACTTC. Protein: CASSTGTVREQYF.

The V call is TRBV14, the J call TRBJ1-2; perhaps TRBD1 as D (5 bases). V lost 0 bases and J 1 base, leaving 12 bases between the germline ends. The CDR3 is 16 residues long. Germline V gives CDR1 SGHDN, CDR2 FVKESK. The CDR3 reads CASSQDPRAGNYGYTF. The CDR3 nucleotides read TGTGCCAGCAGCCAAGATCCCAGGGCTGGTAACTATGGCTACACCTTC. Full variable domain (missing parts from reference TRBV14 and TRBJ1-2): EAGVTQFPSHSVIEKGQTVTLRCDPISGHDNLYWYRRVMGKEIKFLLHFVKESKQDESGMPNNRFLAERTGGTYSTLKVQPAELEDSGVYFCASSQDPRAGNYGYTFGSGTRLTVV.

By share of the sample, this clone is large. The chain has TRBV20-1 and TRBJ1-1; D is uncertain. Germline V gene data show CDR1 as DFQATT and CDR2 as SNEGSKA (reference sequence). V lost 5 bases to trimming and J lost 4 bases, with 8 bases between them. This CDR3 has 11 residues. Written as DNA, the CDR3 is TGCAGTGCTGGTTCGGGCACTGAAGCTTTCTTT. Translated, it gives CSAGSGTEAFF.

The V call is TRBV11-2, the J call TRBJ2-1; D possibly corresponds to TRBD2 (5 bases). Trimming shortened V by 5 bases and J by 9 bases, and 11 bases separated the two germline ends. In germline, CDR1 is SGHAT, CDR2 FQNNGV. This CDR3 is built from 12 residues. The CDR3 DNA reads TGTGCCAGCAGCCTCGGGGTCCCTGAGCAGTTCTTC. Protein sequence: CASSLGVPEQFF.

CDR3 amino acids: CASSPLDKYYEQYF. DNA for the CDR3: TGTGCCAGCAGCCCCCTCGACAAGTACTACGAGCAGTACTTC. The genes are TRBV11-3 and TRBJ2-7; D remains unclear. V was shortened by 5 bases and J by 3 bases, with 14 bases between the two germline ends. Per the germline V gene, CDR1 is SGHNT and CDR2 is YENEEA. The length of the CDR3 is 14 residues. Together with reference TRBV11-3 and TRBJ2-7, the CDR3 gives the full variable domain: EAGVVQSPRYKIIEKKQPVAFWCNPISGHNTLYWYLQNLGQGPELLIRYENEEAVDDSQLPKDRFSAERLKGVDSTLKIQPAELGDSAVYLCASSPLDKYYEQYFGPGTRLTVT.

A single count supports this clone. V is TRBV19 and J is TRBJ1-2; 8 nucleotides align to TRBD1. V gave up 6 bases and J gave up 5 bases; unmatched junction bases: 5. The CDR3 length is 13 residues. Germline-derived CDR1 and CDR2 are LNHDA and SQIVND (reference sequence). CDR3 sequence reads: CASSPRQGYGYTF. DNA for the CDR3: TGTGCCAGTAGCCCCCGACAGGGGTATGGCTACACCTTC.

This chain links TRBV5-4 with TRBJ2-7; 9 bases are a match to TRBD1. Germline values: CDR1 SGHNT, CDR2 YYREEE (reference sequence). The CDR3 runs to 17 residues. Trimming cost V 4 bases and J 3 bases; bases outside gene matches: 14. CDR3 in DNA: TGTGCCAGCAGCCCTAACCGGGACAGGGATCCCTACTACGAGCAGTACTTC. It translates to CASSPNRDRDPYYEQYF.

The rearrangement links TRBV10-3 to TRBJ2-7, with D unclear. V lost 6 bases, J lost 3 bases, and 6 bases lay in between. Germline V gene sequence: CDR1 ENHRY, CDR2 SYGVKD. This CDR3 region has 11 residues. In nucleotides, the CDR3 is TGTGCCATCAGGTCTTACTACGAGCAGTACTTC. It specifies CAIRSYYEQYF.

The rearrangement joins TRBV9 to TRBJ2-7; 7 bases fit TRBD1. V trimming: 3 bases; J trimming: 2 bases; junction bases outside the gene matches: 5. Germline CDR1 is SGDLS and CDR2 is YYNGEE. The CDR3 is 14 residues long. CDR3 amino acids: CASSETGTAYEQYF. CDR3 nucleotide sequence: TGTGCCAGCAGCGAGACCGGGACAGCCTACGAGCAGTACTTC.

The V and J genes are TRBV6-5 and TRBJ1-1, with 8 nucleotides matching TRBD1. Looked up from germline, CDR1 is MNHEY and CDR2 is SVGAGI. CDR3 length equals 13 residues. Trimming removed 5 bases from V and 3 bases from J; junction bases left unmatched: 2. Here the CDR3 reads CASSRQGYTEAFF. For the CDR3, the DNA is TGTGCCAGCAGTCGACAGGGGTACACTGAAGCTTTCTTT.

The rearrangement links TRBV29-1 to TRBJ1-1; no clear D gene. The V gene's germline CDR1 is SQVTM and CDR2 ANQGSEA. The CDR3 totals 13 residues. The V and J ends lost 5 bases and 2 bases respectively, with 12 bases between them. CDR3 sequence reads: CSVSAGKNTEAFF. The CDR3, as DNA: TGCAGCGTTTCGGCAGGAAAAAACACTGAAGCTTTCTTT.

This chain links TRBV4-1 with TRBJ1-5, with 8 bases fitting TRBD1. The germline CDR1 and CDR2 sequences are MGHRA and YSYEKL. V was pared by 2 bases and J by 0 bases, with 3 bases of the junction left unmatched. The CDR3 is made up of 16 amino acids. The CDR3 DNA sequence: TGCGCCAGCAGCCAACTGGGGACAGGTAGCAATCAGCCCCAGCATTTT. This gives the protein CASSQLGTGSNQPQHF.

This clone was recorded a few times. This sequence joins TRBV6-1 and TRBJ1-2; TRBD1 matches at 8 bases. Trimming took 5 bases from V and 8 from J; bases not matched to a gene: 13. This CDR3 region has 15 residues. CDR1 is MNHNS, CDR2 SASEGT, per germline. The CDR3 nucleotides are TGTGCCAGCAGTACCAGGACAGGGTTGGCTACCGGCTACACCTTC. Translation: CASSTRTGLATGYTF.

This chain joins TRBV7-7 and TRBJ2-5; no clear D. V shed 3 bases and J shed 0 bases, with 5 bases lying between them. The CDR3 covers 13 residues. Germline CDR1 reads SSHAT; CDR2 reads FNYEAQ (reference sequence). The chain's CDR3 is CASSFGHQETQYF. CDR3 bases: TGTGCCAGCAGCTTTGGTCACCAAGAGACCCAGTACTTC. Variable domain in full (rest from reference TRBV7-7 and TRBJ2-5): GAGVSQSPRYKVTKRGQDVTLRCDPISSHATLYWYQQALGQGPEFLTYFNYEAQPDKSGLPSDRFSAERPEGSISTLTIQRTEQRDSAMYRCASSFGHQETQYFGPGTRLLVL.

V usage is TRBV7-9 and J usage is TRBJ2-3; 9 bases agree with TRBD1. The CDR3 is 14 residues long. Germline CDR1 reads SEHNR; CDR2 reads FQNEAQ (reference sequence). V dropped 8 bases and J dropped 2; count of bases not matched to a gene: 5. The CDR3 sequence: CASGDRAYTDTQYF. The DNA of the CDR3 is TGTGCCAGCGGGGACAGGGCCTACACAGATACGCAGTATTTT.

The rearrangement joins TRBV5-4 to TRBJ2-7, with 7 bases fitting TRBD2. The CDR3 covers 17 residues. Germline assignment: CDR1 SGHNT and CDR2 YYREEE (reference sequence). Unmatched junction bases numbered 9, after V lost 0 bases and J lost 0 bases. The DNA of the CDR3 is TGTGCCAGCAGCTTGGAATGGGGGAGGGGCCCCTCCTACGAGCAGTACTTC. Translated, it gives CASSLEWGRGPSYEQYF.

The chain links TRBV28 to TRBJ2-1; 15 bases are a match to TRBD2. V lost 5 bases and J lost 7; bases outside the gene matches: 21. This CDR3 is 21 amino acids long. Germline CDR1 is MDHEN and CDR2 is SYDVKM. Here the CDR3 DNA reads TGTGCCAGCAGTACCGTAAGGGCCGGACTAGCGGGAGGGTTAGGGCGGAATGAGCAGTTCTTC. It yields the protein CASSTVRAGLAGGLGRNEQFF.

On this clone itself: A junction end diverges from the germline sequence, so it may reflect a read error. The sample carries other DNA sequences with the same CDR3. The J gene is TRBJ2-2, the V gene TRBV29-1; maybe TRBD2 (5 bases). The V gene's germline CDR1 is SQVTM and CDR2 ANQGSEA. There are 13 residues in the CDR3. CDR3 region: CSVELGITGELFF. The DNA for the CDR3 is TGCAGCGTTGAGCTGGGTATCACCGGGGAACTGTTTTTT.

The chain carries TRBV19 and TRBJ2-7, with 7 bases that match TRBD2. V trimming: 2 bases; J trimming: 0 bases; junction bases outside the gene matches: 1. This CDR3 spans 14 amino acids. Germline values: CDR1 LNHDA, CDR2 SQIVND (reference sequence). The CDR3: CASSITSDSYEQYF. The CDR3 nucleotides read TGTGCCAGTAGTATAACTAGCGACTCCTACGAGCAGTACTTC.

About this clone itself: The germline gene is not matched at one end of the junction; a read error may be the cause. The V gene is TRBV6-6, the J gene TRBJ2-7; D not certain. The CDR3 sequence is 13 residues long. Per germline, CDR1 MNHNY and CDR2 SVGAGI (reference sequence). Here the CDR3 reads CASSYQDRGRGDF. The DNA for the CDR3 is TGTGCCAGCAGTTACCAAGACCGTGGTCGTGGGGACTTC.

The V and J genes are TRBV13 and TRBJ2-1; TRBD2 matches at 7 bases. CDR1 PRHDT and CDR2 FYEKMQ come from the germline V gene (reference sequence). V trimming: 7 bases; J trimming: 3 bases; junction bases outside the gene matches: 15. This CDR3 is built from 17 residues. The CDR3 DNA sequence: TGTGCCAGCACGTCTAGCGGAGCCCGCTTAAACTACAATGAGCAGTTCTTC. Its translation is CASTSSGARLNYNEQFF.

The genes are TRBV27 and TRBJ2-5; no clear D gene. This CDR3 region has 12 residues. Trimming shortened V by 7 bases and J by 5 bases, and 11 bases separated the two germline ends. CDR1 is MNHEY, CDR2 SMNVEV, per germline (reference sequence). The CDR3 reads CASKDGPETQYF. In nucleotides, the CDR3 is TGTGCCAGCAAGGATGGTCCGGAGACCCAGTACTTC.

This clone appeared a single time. This CDR3 is CASSSGLAGPDTQYF. The DNA for the CDR3 is TGTGCCAGCAGCTCTGGACTAGCGGGGCCAGATACGCAGTATTTT. The rearrangement links TRBV7-6 to TRBJ2-3; 12 bases are shared with TRBD2. The trim removed 4 bases at V and 4 bases at J, leaving 3 bases unmatched. The CDR3 has 15 amino acids. Germline V gene lookup returns CDR1 SGHVS and CDR2 FNYEAQ. The full variable domain, completed using reference TRBV7-6 and TRBJ2-3, is GAGVSQSPRYKVTKRGQDVALRCDPISGHVSLYWYRQALGQGPEFLTYFNYEAQQDKSGLPNDRFSAERPEGSISTLTIQRTEQRDSAMYRCASSSGLAGPDTQYFGPGTRLTVL.